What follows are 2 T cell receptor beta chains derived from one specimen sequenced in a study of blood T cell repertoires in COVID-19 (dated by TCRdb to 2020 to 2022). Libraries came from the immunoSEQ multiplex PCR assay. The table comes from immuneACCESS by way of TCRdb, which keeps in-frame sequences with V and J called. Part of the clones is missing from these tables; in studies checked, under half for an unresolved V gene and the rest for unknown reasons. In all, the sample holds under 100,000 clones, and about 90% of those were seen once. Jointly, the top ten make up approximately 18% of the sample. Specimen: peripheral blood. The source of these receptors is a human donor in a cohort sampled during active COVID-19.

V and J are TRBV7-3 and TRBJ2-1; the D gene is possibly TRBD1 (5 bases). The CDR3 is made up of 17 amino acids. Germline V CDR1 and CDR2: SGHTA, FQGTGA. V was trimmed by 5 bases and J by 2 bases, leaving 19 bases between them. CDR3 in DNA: TGTGCCAGCAGCCCCCAACGTCAGGGATTCCCCTACAATGAGCAGTTCTTC. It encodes CASSPQRQGFPYNEQFF.

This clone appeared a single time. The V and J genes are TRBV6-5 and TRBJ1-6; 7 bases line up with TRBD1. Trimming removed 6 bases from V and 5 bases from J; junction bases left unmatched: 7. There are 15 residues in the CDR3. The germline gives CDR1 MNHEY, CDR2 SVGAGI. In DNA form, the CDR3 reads TGTGCCAGCAGACCCGGGACAGATAATAATTCACCCCTCCACTTT. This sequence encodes CASRPGTDNNSPLHF.